This entry concerns a single T cell receptor beta chain. Genomic DNA of every subset was divided equally among multiple immunoSEQ plates. Using immunoSEQ multiplex PCR, the repertoire was profiled, and TCRdb retains in-frame clones only, with some absent. Of about 820,000 clones in the sample, 92% were seen once. This record comes from a study of shared clonotypes between healthy human individuals. CD45RO-negative, CCR7-positively selected cells formed the naive CD8 fraction, excluding terminally differentiated effector memory CD45RA+ cells. The CDR3 runs 18 residues. In germline, CDR1 is KGHSH, CDR2 LQKENI. V was clipped by 6 bases and J by 0 bases; unmatched bases: 11.

This receptor was identified in a young man in good health. The gene calls are TRBV18 and TRBJ1-5, with 10 bases identical to TRBD1. Sequencing was done on a sample of naive CD8+ T cells sorted from blood. This CDR3 is CASSQTGQGHYSNQPQHF. The CDR3 DNA follows: TGTGCCAGCTCTCAAACGGGACAGGGGCATTATAGCAATCAGCCCCAGCATTTT. Variable domain in full (rest from reference TRBV18 and TRBJ1-5): NAGVMQNPRHLVRRRGQEARLRCSPMKGHSHVYWYRQLPEEGLKFMVYLQKENIIDESGMPKERFSAEFPKEGPSILRIQQVVRGDSAAYFCASSQTGQGHYSNQPQHFGDGTRLSIL.